Following are 15 T cell receptor beta chains from one sample sequenced in a study of T cells in Graves' hyperthyroidism and ophthalmopathy. Amplification yielded TCR beta CDR3 regions, with RNA transcripts as the source. The study used the HTBI primer set for a first-round RT-PCR of the TCR CDR3. One entry per CDR3 protein results from TCRdb running MiXCR on the multiplex PCR reads. This table has hundreds of thousands of distinct CDR3 sequences, 38% appearing once. The sample was blood. The receptors come from a young man with Graves' hyperthyroidism.

Concerning this clonotype itself: A junction boundary mismatches the germline segment, possibly from a read error. The V gene is TRBV2, the J gene TRBJ2-1, with 7 bases lining up with TRBD1. This CDR3 comprises 15 residues. Germline values: CDR1 SNHLY, CDR2 FYNNEI. CDR3 bases: TGTGCCAGCAGTGAGGGACAGCCTTCCTTCAATGAGCAGTTCTTC. This codes for CASSEGQPSFNEQFF.

Ten or more counts support this clonotype. The rearrangement joins TRBV29-1 to TRBJ1-5; D possibly corresponds to TRBD1 (6 bases). V was trimmed by 4 bases and J by 0 bases, leaving 7 bases between them. The CDR3 totals 13 residues. Germline loops: CDR1 SQVTM, CDR2 ANQGSEA. The CDR3, as DNA: TGCAGCGTTGGACAGGTTAGCAATCAGCCCCAGCATTTT. Its translation: CSVGQVSNQPQHF.

A note on this clonotype: A read error is possible here, since a much larger clone lies one base away. The chain carries TRBV12-3 or TRBV12-4 and TRBJ1-2; D is perhaps TRBD1 (5 bases). The CDR3 spans 13 residues. Trimming shortened V by 4 bases and J by 8 bases, and 14 bases separated the two germline ends. CDR3 bases: TGTGCCAGCAGTTCCAGGGACTCCTGGGGCTACACCTTC. It codes for CASSSRDSWGYTF.

This clonotype was detected only a few times. V is TRBV11-2 and J is TRBJ2-2; D gene ambiguous. CDR1 and CDR2 (germline): SGHAT, FQNNGV. V was trimmed by 6 bases and J by 6 bases, leaving 14 bases between them. The length of the CDR3 is 14 residues. Written as DNA, the CDR3 is TGTGCCAGCAGGCCGCAAGGGCTTTCCGGGGAGCTGTTTTTT. Protein sequence: CASRPQGLSGELFF.

This clonotype was seen repeatedly, ten times or more. The chain combines TRBV9 with TRBJ1-1; D may be TRBD1 (5 bases). CDR3 length: 13 residues. Trimming pared 4 bases from V and 4 bases from J, leaving 11 bases between. From germline, CDR1 is SGDLS and CDR2 YYNGEE. The CDR3 bases are TGTGCCAGCAGCCGGGGCGGTCGCACTGAAGCTTTCTTT. Its protein is CASSRGGRTEAFF.

The chain links TRBV9 to TRBJ2-7; 8 nucleotides align to TRBD2. The J segment lost 4 bases and the V segment lost 8 bases, leaving 17 bases of the junction unmatched. The CDR3 runs to 16 residues. Germline V gene lookup returns CDR1 SGDLS and CDR2 YYNGEE. The CDR3 spells CASSRIHAGGEYEQYF. CDR3 coding DNA: TGTGCCAGTTCAAGAATCCATGCGGGAGGAGAGTACGAGCAGTACTTC.

The V gene is TRBV4-1, the J gene TRBJ2-6; D not resolved. Trimming cost V 5 bases and J 0 bases, with 14 bases left between them. CDR3 length equals 17 residues. CDR1 is MGHRA, CDR2 YSYEKL, per germline. The CDR3 DNA reads TGCGCCAGCAGCGCCTCTCCTTTTAGCTCTGGGGCCAACGTCCTGACTTTC. This encodes CASSASPFSSGANVLTF.

This clonotype has a single count. A clone one base away is much larger, so this may be a read error. This rearrangement joins TRBV10-2 to TRBJ1-5; D might be TRBD1 (6 bases). Germline V gene sequence: CDR1 WSHSY, CDR2 SAAADI. CDR3 size: 14 residues. The V end lost 6 bases, the J end lost 6 bases, and 15 bases lay between the germline ends. In DNA form, the CDR3 reads TGCGCCAGCAGGAGCAGGGGAGAGGGTCAGCCCCAGCATTTT. Translation: CASRSRGEGQPQHF.

This clonotype was detected ten times or more. This chain joins TRBV7-3 and TRBJ2-2; possible D gene TRBD1, 5 bases. Germline CDR1 and CDR2: SGHTA and FQGTGA. Trimming left V 4 bases short and J 5 bases short, with 14 bases between. CDR3 length: 15 amino acids. The CDR3 DNA reads as TGTGCCAGCAGCTCGGTGGCAGGGCGAACCGGGGAGCTGTTTTTT. This sequence encodes CASSSVAGRTGELFF.

V gene TRBV20-1 combines with J gene TRBJ1-5; 9 nucleotides align to TRBD1. Unmatched junction bases numbered 8, after V lost 5 bases and J lost 3 bases. The CDR3 is made up of 15 amino acids. From germline, CDR1 is DFQATT and CDR2 SNEGSKA (reference sequence). The DNA for the CDR3 is TGCAGTGCTGCCCAGACAGGGGGTTACAATCAGCCCCAGCATTTT. Translating it yields CSAAQTGGYNQPQHF.

This clonotype has a handful of counts. V usage is TRBV6-1 and J usage is TRBJ2-7; 8 nucleotides match TRBD1. This CDR3 has 14 residues. Trimming at V came to 6 bases and at J to 3 bases, leaving 7 bases not matched to a gene. Germline values: CDR1 MNHNS, CDR2 SASEGT. The CDR3 DNA reads as TGTGCCAGCAGGGCGGGACAGGTTCTCTACGAGCAGTACTTC. Translated: CASRAGQVLYEQYF.

This clonotype was observed many times. CDR3 DNA sequence: TGCGCCAGCAGCCAGGGACAGAATTCACCCCTCCACTTT. This translates into CASSQGQNSPLHF. This chain connects TRBV4-1 to TRBJ1-6; 7 bases are shared with TRBD1. The germline CDR1 and CDR2 sequences are MGHRA and YSYEKL. V lost 3 bases to trimming and J lost 7 bases; unmatched junction nucleotides: 0. The CDR3 spans 13 residues.

This clonotype was counted at least ten times. The J gene is TRBJ2-5, the V gene TRBV7-9; weak D call: TRBD1 (7 bases). Germline V CDR1 and CDR2: SEHNR, FQNEAQ (reference sequence). V lost 5 bases and J 5 bases, leaving 18 bases between the germline ends. This CDR3 has 15 amino acids. The CDR3 DNA reads TGTGCCAGCAGCACCGAACAGGGGAGGACGGAGACCCAGTACTTC. Its protein product is CASSTEQGRTETQYF.

This clonotype has at least ten counts. The chain recombines TRBV2 with TRBJ1-5, with 7 positions matching TRBD1. This CDR3 has 15 residues. Germline V CDR1 and CDR2: SNHLY, FYNNEI. Trimming cost V 6 bases and J 3 bases; bases outside gene matches: 8. CDR3: CASSQQGIFNQPQHF. CDR3 sequence (DNA): TGTGCCAGCAGCCAACAGGGGATTTTCAATCAGCCCCAGCATTTT.

A note on this clonotype: A single base separates this from a much larger clone, so it may be a read error. The V call is TRBV7-9, the J call TRBJ1-1, with no clear D. Trimming pared 2 bases from V and 6 bases from J, leaving 10 bases between. Looked up from germline, CDR1 is SEHNR and CDR2 is FQNEAQ (reference sequence). The CDR3 has 13 amino acids. This CDR3 reads CASSLRSAPEAFF. The CDR3 DNA reads as TGTGCCAGCAGCTTAAGGTCCGCTCCTGAAGCTTTCTTT.